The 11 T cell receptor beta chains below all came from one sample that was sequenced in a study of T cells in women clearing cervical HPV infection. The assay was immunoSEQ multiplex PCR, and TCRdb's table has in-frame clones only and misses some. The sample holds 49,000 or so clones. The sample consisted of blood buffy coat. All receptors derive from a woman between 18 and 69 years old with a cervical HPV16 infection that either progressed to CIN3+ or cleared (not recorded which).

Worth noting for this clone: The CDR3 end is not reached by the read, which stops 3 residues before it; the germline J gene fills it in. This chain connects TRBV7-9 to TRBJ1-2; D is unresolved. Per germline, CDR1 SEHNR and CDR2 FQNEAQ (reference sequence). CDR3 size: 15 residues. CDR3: CASSQLQSWMEGYTF. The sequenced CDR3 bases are TGTGCCAGCAGTCAATTACAGAGTTGGATGGAAGGC.

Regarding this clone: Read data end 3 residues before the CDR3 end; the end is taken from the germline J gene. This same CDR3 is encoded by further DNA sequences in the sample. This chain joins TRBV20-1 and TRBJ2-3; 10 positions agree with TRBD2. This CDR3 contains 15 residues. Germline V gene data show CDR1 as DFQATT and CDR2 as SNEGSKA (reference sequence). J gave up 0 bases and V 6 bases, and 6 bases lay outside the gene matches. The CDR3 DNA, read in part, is TGCAGTGCACCGCTACTAGCGGGGAGCACAGATACG. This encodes CSAPLLAGSTDT. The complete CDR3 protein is CSAPLLAGSTDTQYF.

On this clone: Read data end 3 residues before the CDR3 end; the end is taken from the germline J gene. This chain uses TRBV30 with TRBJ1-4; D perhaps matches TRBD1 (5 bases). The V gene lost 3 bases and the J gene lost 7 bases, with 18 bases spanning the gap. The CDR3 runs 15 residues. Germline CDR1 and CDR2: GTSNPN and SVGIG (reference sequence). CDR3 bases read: TGTGCCTGGAGGCCCCTTGGGCAGGGCGCTGAAAAA. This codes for CAWRPLGQGAEK. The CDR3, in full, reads CAWRPLGQGAEKLFF.

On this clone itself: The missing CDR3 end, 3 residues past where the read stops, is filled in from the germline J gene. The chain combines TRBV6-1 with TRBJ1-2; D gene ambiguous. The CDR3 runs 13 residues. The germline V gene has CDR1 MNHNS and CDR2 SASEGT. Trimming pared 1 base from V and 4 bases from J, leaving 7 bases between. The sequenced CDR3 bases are TGTGCCAGCAGTGAAGGCTATGGCTATGGC. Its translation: CASSEGYGYG. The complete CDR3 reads CASSEGYGYGYTF.

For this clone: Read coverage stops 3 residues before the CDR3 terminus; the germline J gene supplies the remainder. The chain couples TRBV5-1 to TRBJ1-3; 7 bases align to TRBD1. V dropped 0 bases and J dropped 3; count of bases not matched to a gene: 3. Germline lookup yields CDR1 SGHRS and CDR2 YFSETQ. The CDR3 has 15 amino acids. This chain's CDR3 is CASSLGPGGGNTIYF. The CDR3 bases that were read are TGCGCCAGCAGCTTGGGGCCAGGGGGTGGAAACACC.

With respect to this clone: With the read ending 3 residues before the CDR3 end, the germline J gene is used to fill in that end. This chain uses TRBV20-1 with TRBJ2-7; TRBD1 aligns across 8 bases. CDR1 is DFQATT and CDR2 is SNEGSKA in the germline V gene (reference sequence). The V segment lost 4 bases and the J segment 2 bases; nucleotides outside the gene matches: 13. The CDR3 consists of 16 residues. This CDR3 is CSAKPDRGRFPYEQYF. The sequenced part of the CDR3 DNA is TGCAGTGCTAAACCAGACAGGGGTAGATTCCCCTACGAG.

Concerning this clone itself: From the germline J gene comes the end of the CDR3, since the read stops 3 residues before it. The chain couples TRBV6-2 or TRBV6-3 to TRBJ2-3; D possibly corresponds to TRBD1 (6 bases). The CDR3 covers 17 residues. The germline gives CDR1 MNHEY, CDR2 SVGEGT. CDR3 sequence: CASSSEYPYREVATQYF. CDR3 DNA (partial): TGTGCCAGCAGTTCCGAGTACCCGTACAGGGAAGTAGCGACG.

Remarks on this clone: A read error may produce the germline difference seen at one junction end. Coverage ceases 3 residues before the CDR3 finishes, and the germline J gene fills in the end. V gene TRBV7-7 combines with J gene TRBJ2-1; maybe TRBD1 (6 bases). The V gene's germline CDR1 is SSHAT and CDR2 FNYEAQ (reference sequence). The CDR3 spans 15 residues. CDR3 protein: CASSRIQGSHNEQFF. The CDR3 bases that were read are TGTGCTAGCAGCCGGATACAGGGTTCCCACAATGAG.

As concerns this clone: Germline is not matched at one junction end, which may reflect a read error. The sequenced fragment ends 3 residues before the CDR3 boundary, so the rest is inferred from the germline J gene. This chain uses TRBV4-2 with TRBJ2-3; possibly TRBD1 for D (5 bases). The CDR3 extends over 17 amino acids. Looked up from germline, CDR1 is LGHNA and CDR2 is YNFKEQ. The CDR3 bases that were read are TGCGCCAGCAGCCGAAATTTAAAGGGGCAAGGCACAGATACG. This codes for CASSRNLKGQGTDT. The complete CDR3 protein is CASSRNLKGQGTDTQYF.

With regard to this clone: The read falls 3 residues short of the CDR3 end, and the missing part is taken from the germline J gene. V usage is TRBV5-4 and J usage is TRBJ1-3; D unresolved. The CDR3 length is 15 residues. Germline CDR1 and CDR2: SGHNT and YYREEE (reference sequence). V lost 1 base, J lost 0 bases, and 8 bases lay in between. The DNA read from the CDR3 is TGTGCCAGCAGCTTGTTTAGCAGCTCTGGAAACACC. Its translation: CASSLFSSSGNT. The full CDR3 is CASSLFSSSGNTIYF. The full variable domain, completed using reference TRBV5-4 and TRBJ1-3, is ETGVTQSPTHLIKTRGQQVTLRCSSQSGHNTVSWYQQALGQGPQFIFQYYREEENGRGNFPPRFSGLQFPNYSSELNVNALELDDSALYLCASSLFSSSGNTIYFGEGSWLTVV.

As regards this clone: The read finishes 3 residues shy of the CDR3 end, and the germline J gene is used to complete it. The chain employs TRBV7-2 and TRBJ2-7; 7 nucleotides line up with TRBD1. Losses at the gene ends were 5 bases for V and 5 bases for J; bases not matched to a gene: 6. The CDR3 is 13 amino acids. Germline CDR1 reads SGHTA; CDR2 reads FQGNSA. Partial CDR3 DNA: TGTGCCAGCAGCGTCGACAGGGCTAACGAG. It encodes CASSVDRANE. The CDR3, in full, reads CASSVDRANEQYF.